Reported below is one T cell receptor beta chain. There is no known antigen for this receptor. Base qualities are missing; no much larger clone stands one base away. The data belong to a study of cytomegalovirus exposure and HLA in healthy donors (TCRdb year 2017). With regard to the full study: An earlier analysis of fewer than 750 of the donors reported around 280 Gb of sequence data and some 110 million unique TCR beta sequences obtained from about 180 million T cells. Every discovery cohort repertoire had been produced on one sequencing platform. A separate validation cohort of roughly 130 different subjects was used in addition to the roughly 670-subject first cohort. An early release that covered 640 HLA-typed donors contained about 300 gigabases of sequencing data and about 84 million unique TCR sequences. A later genetic analysis used genome-wide SNP genotypes for 398 of the 666 donors, treating that subset as a discovery cohort. HLA typing covered class I and class II loci at four-digit resolution. The number of donors typed differed by locus, with about 629-630 for A, B, C, DRB1 and DQB1, around 520 for DQA1, approximately 570 for DPA1, and roughly 450 for DPB1. Because of strong linkage in the cohort, roughly five DR-DQ haplotypes were treated as single units for association and clustering. To decide whether each TCR beta V gene segment behaved as functional or pseudogenic, an earlier analysis of nearly 600 of the donors relied on high-throughput TCR beta sequencing. The aim of the study was to test whether cataloging public T cell receptors could identify signatures of past pathogen exposure. On average, roughly 250,000 unique TCR beta nucleotide sequences were sequenced per donor among a few hundred genotyped donors of the cohort, with 15% to 20% of those sequences being non-productive. Rather than drawing on any new phenotypic data, the later analysis identified candidate immune exposures from TCR beta sequences and the way those sequences occurred across donors. Using immunosequencing, the study profiled T cell repertoires from about 650 subjects and related those repertoires to cytomegalovirus serostatus. The genetic ancestry cluster associated with self-reported Caucasian donors included over 80% of the roughly 390 genotyped donors. Donor age, sex, ethnicity and CMV serostatus were collected together with the repertoire data. A later analysis re-examined previously published TCR beta repertoires from roughly 720 donors and added high-resolution HLA genotyping to investigate patterns of TCR occurrence. High-throughput TCR immunosequencing, statistical association of individual TCRs with disease status, and machine learning were combined to predict cytomegalovirus infection status.

The study at large found these results: A few of the identified cytomegalovirus-associated TCR beta chains were confirmed in vitro to be specific for cytomegalovirus antigens. Roughly uniform sequencing depth across donors was assumed in presence/absence analyses, although this assumption may not hold. Compared with equally common non-associated chains, HLA-associated TCR beta chains in a later analysis were more clonally expanded and had lower generation probabilities. Correlated functional status among segregating V segments might be attributable to linkage disequilibrium, but an unknown experimental factor could not be ruled out. Immune exposure information for the cohort was limited to CMV serostatus. A cluster of highly shared sequence variants was judged likely to represent a technical artifact of the sequencing pipeline. Across donors, most TCR sequences were observed very rarely, whereas some public TCRs were present in many individuals. Only TCR beta chains were sequenced in this cohort, and the absence of alpha or paired-chain data limited detectable features. In a later analysis, most CMV-associated TCR beta chains were found to appear HLA-restricted, with HLA associations seemingly driven largely by CMV exposure. Because HLA typing was missing for some donors at each locus, association tests included only the typed subset. At a false discovery rate of 0.05, a later analysis linked 15,000 to 20,000 TCR beta sequences to specific HLA alleles. An association between a missense DCLRE1C variant and V-gene and J-gene trimming of TCR beta chains was found in a later genetic analysis and replicated in an independent cohort. In an earlier analysis of some 640 of the donors, most TCR beta V segments were observed in productive rearrangements about 90% or about 30% of the time, broadly matching IMGT annotations. The 87-base-pair reads could not distinguish some IMGT-functional V segments, including TRBV6-2 and TRBV6-3, so those segments were excluded. According to a later analysis, parvovirus B19, influenza, CMV and Epstein-Barr virus appeared linked to several top co-occurrence clusters. A further reported finding was that TCR beta sequences accurately predicted the HLA-A and HLA-B alleles for most subjects in the first cohort. In a later genetic analysis, fewer N-insertions in productive TCRs were reported among donors in an Asian-associated ancestry cluster than the roughly 700-donor mean. The study listed around 160 TCR beta chains as associated with cytomegalovirus. In both the original and validation cohorts, the classifier was reported to diagnose cytomegalovirus status with high specificity and sensitivity. Assigning TCR associations to individual alleles was difficult when HLA alleles, especially DR and DQ, strongly co-occurred. According to the authors, the approach could potentially be generalized to other disease states and immunological phenotypes. In a later analysis, TCR association rates were found to vary across HLA loci, with the most associated TCRs seen for DRB1 alleles and the fewest for HLA-C alleles. Approximately 16 rarely observed V segments, including chromosome 9 orphons, were excluded from the earlier analysis of several hundred of the donors because counts were too low.

The library relied on the immunoSEQ multiplex PCR assay. The multiplex PCR relied on a mix of 60 forward primers for TCR Vbeta segments and 13 reverse primers for TCR Jbeta segments. The CDR3 region of rearranged TCR beta genes was amplified from genomic DNA by a multiplex PCR assay. The amplified TCR beta libraries were sequenced on the Illumina HiSeq System as 87-base-pair reads. Per the original workflow: In a later analysis, some 80 million unique TCR beta chains were counted across the 650 to 750 repertoires, and around 10 million of these chains were shared by at least two donors. Raw reads were error-corrected and collapsed into unique sequences by a nearest-neighbor algorithm in which closely related sequences were merged to remove PCR and sequencing errors. To assign V, D and J gene segments, CDR3 sequences were aligned to IMGT reference sequences. Each retained sequence needed at least a six-nucleotide match to both a V gene segment and a J gene segment. Rearrangements were called productive when the CDR3 lacked stop codons and stayed in frame with V and J; all others were non-productive. Following IMGT convention, CDR3 was defined as the stretch from the second conserved V-encoded cysteine to the conserved J-encoded phenylalanine. The earlier analysis of a few hundred of the donors excluded any sequence lacking an unambiguous match to a single V gene segment. An earlier analysis of several hundred of the donors called V segments functional above 56.7% productive rearrangements and segregating when the between-donor standard deviation exceeded 5%. A statistical classification framework was built to diagnose cytomegalovirus status from the catalog of TCR beta chain sequences. V and J gene assignment, in a later analysis, came from comparing TCR nucleotide sequences with IMGT/GENE-DB human TR gene sequences. A later analysis assigned CDR3 sequences and most-parsimonious VDJ recombination scenarios with the TCRdist pipeline. In a later analysis, each TCR beta chain was defined by its CDR3 amino acid sequence together with its V-gene family, and reads without a unique V-gene family were excluded. As a way to deal with suspected cross-contamination and a sequencing artifact, a later analysis dropped roughly 600 nucleotide sequences that were highly shared and had low generation probability. A later analysis calculated a clonal expansion index for each public chain from normalized within-repertoire ranks of inferred template counts. A later analysis computed generation probabilities with a VDJ recombination model fitted to out-of-frame rearrangements, and checked the results against IGoR. A later analysis scored TCR-TCR, TCR-HLA and TCR-CMV co-occurrence with hypergeometric tests, applying a repertoire-size bias correction to TCR pairs. To estimate false discovery rates, a later analysis permuted the HLA or CMV assignments 20 times. In a later analysis, co-occurring TCRs were grouped using DBSCAN, and TCRdist sequence similarity was added for clustering within HLA-allele-positive subsets. For co-occurrence clustering, repertoires with fewer than 30,000 or more than 120,000 public chains were excluded, along with a handful of repertoires with anomalous nucleotide sharing. TCRdb provides this immuneACCESS table in a form limited to in-frame rearrangements. Some clones are lacking; in checked studies, under half of them reflect an unresolved V gene, and why the rest are absent is not known. V and J calls plus clone size are reproduced from that table; the DNA served to infer D and trimming. Here the sample has 96,000 or so clones; approximately 75% occur a single time. In total, the top ten clones hold approximately 3.2% of the sample.

From the cysteine through the phenylalanine, the CDR3 covers 14 amino acids. Of all the DNA, just the CDR3 is kept, 42 bases in frame from base 1. V loses 2 bases, J loses 5 bases, and the germline ends lie 10 bases apart. CDR1 is given as MNHEY and CDR2 as SVGAGI, both from the germline V gene. The cohort consisted of approximately 690 healthy bone marrow donors. Cohort members were all nominally healthy when sampled, although unrecorded immune exposures were likely present. The donor was CMV seropositive and belonged to the group of 270 or so seropositive cohort members. Every donor gave a peripheral blood sample, and the peripheral blood mononuclear cells from that sample were used for TCR beta sequencing. The Qiagen DNeasy Blood Extraction Kit was used to extract genomic DNA from the blood cell samples.

The source of this sequence is a female donor in good health and CMV-seropositive. The sequencing sample was made of PBMCs. This receptor chain uses TRBV6-5 and TRBJ1-5; no D segment can be confidently identified. The CDR3 region reads CASSYRRFDQPQHF. The sequence in DNA is TGTGCCAGCAGTTACCGGAGGTTCGATCAGCCCCAGCATTTT.